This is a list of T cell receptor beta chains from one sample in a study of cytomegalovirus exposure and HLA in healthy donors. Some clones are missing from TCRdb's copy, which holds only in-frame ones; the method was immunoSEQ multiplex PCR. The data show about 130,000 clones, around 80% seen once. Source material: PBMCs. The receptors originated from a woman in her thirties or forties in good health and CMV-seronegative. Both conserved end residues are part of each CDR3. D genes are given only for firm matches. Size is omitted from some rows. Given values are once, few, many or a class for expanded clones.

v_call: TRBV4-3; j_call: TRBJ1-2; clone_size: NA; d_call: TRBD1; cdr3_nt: TGCGCCAGCAGCCACTGGACAGGGGATAACTATGGCTACACCTTC; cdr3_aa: CASSHWTGDNYGYTF
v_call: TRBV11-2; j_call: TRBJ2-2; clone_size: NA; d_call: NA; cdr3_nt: TGTGCCACCACGGGGTCCGCAGAATCCGGGGAGCTGTTTTTT; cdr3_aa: CATTGSAESGELFF
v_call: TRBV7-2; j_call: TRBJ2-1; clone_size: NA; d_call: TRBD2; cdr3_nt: TGTGCCAGCAGCCCGCCGGGACTAGCGGTTTTCAGTGAGCAGTTCTTC; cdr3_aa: CASSPPGLAVFSEQFF
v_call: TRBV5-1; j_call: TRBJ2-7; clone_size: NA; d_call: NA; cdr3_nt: TGCGCCAGCAGCTTGGGACAAGCCCCCTACGAGCAGTACTTC; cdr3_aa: CASSLGQAPYEQYF
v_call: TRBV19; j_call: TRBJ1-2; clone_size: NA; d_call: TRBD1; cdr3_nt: TGTGCCAGTAGTAGGGGACAGGGGATCTATGGCTACACCTTC; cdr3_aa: CASSRGQGIYGYTF
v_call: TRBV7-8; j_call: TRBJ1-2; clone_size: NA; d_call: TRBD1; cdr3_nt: TGTGCCAGCAGCCGGACCGGGACAGGGACTGAGGGCTACACCTTC; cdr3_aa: CASSRTGTGTEGYTF
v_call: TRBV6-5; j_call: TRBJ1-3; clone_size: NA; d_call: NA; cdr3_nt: TGTGCCAGCAGTTACTCATCAGGGACTGGAAACACCATATATTTT; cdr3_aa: CASSYSSGTGNTIYF
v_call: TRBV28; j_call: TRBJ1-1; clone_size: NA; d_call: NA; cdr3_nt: TGTGCCAGCAGACCCCCCGGACTAGGGGTGAACACTGAAGCTTTCTTT; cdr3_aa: CASRPPGLGVNTEAFF
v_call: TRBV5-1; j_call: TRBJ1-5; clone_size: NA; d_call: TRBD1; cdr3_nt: TGCGCCAGCAGCTTGTGGACAGGGGGCGAACAGCCCCAGCATTTT; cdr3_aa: CASSLWTGGEQPQHF
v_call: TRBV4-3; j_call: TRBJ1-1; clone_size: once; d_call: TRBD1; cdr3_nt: TGCGCCAGCAGCCAAGAGTATAACAGGGGGACCACTGAAGCTTTCTTT; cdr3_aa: CASSQEYNRGTTEAFF
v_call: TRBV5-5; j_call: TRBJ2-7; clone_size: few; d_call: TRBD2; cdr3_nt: TGTGCCAGCAGCTTAGATCCAGGGACTAGCTCCCCCTCCTACGAGCAGTACTTC; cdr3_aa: CASSLDPGTSSPSYEQYF
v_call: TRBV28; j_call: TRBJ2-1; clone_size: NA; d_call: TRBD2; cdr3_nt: TGTGCCAGCAGTGACTACCGCGGGGGGCAGTTCTTC; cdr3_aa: CASSDYRGGQFF
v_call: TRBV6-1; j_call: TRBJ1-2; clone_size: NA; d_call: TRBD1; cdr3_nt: TGTGCCAGCAGTGAAGCGACAGGGGGCTACACCTTC; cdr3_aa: CASSEATGGYTF
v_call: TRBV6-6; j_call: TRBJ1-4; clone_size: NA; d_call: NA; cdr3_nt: TGTGCCAGCAGACAGAGTAATGAAAAACTGTTTTTT; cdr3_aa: CASRQSNEKLFF
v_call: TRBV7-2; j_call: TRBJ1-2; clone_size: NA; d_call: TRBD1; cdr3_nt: TGTGCCAGCAGCTCAGGGGGCTATGGCTACACCTTC; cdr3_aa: CASSSGGYGYTF
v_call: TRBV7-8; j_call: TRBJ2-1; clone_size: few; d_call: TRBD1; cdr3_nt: TGTGCCAGCAGCTCGAATAGGGCCCGGGACAGTGTCCATGAGCAGTTCTTC; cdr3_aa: CASSSNRARDSVHEQFF
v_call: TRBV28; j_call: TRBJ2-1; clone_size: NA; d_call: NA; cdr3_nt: TGTGCAAGGTGTACAGAGTACAATGAGCAGTTCTTC; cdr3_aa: CARCTEYNEQFF
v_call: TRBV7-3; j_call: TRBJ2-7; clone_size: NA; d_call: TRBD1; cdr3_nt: TGTGCCAGCAGCTCCCAGGGGGCTCCCGCATACGAGCAGTACTTC; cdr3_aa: CASSSQGAPAYEQYF
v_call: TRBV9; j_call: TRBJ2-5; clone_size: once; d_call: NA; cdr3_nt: TGTGCCAGCAGCGTAGGGATCAGGGGAGAGACCCAGTACTTC; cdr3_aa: CASSVGIRGETQYF
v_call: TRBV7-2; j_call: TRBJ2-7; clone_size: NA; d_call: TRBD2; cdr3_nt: TGTGCCAGCAGCCCGGGGAGCGGGACGTTTTACGAGCAGTACTTC; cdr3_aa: CASSPGSGTFYEQYF
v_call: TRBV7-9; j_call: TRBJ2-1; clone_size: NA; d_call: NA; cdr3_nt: TGTGCCAGCAGCTTAGGTTGGGAGGCATTTTACAATGAGCAGTTCTTC; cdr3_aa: CASSLGWEAFYNEQFF
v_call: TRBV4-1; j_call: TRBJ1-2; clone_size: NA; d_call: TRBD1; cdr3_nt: TGCGCCAGCAGCCAGGGACAGACAGGGAGCAACTATGGCTACACCTTC; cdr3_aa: CASSQGQTGSNYGYTF
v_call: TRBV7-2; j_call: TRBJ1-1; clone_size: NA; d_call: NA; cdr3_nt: TGTGCCACCCTATTGGGGGGATCAGCAGGAGGAGCTTTCTTT; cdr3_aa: CATLLGGSAGGAFF
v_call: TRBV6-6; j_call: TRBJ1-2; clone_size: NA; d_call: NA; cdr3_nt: TGTGCCAGCATCCGGGATGTAAACTATGGCTACACCTTC; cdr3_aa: CASIRDVNYGYTF
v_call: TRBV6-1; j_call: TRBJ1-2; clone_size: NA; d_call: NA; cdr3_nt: TGTGCCAGCAGTGAAAGCCGGTCCTATGGCTACACCTTC; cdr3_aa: CASSESRSYGYTF
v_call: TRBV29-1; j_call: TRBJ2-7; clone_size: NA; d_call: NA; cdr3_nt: TGCAGCGTTGCCGGGGGAAACTACGAGCAGTACTTC; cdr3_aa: CSVAGGNYEQYF
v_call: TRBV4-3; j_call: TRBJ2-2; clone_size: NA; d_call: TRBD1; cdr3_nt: TGCGCCAGCGGAAACAGGGGGAGCACCGGGGAGCTGTTTTTT; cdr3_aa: CASGNRGSTGELFF
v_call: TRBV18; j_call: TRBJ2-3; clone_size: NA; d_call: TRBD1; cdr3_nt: TGTGCCAGCACGACAGGGGCATACACAGATACGCAGTATTTT; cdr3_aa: CASTTGAYTDTQYF
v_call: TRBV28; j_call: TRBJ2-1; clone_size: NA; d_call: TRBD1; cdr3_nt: TGTGCCAGCAACTCTGACAGGGTCAATGAGCAGTTCTTC; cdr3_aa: CASNSDRVNEQFF
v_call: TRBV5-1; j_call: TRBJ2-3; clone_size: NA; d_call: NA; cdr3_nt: TGCGCCAGCAGCCCTAGCACAGATACGCAGTATTTT; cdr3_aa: CASSPSTDTQYF
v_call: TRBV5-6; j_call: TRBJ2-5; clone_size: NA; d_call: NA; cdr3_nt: TGTGCCAGCAGCTTGTTTGGGGCGGGAAGACAAGAGACCCAGTACTTC; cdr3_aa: CASSLFGAGRQETQYF
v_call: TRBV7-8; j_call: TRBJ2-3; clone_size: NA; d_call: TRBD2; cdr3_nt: TGTGCCAGCGGAGGGGGCCGACTAGCGGCCGTCTCAGATACGCAGTATTTT; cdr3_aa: CASGGGRLAAVSDTQYF
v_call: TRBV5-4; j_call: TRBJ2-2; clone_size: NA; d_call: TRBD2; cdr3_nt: TGTGCCAGCAGCTTGGTGTCGGGACTAGCGGGAGGCGGGGAGCTGTTTTTT; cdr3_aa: CASSLVSGLAGGGELFF
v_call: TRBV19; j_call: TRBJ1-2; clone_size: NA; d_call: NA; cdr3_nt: TGTGCCAGCCAGTTTGGGCGGGGCAACTATGGCTACACCTTC; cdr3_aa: CASQFGRGNYGYTF
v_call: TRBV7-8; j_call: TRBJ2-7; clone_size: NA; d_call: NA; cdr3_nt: TGTGCCAGCAAAGTGGGGGGAAACTACGAGCAGTACTTC; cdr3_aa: CASKVGGNYEQYF
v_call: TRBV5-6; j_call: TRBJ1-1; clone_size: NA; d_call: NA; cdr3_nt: TGTGCCAGCAGCTTAGGTACTCGCCAGGCGGCTTTCTTT; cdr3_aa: CASSLGTRQAAFF
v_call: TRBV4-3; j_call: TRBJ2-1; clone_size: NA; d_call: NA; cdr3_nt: TGCGCCAGCAGCCTGGGGGCGGGGGACTCCTACAATGAGCAGTTCTTC; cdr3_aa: CASSLGAGDSYNEQFF
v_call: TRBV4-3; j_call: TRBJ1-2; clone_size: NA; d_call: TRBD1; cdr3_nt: TGCGCCAGCAGCCACCGATGGGGACAGCTATATGGCTACACCTTC; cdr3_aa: CASSHRWGQLYGYTF
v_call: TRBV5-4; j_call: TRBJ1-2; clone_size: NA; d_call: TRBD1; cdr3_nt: TGTGCCAGCAGCACAGGGACAGGAGTGCGGGGCTACACCTTC; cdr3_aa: CASSTGTGVRGYTF
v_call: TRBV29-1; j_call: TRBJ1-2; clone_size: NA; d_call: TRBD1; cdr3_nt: TGCAGCGTCCTCTCCTCTTCGACAGGGAATGGCTACCCCTTC; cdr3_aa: CSVLSSSTGNGYPF
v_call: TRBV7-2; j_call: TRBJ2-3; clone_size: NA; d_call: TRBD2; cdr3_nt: TGTGCCAGCAGCCTACCGGGACTAGCCTTAGATTTT; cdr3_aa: CASSLPGLALDF
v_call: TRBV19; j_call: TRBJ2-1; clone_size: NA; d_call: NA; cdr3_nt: TGTGCCAGTAGTTCTCCAGGGGAACTTACGAATGAGCAGTTCTTC; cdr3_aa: CASSSPGELTNEQFF
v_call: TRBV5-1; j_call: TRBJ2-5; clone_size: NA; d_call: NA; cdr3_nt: TGCGCCAGCAGCTTGGGGGCGGGACAAGAGACCCAGTACTTC; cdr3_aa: CASSLGAGQETQYF
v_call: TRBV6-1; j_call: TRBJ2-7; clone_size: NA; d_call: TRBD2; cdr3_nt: TGTGCCAGCAGGGTTGAGACTAGCGACTACGAGCAGTACTTC; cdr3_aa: CASRVETSDYEQYF
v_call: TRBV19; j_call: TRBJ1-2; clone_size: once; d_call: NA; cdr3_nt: TGTGCCAGCCAGGGTGGGGCCAACTATGGCTACACCTTC; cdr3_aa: CASQGGANYGYTF
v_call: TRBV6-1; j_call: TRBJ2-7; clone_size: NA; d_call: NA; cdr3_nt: TGTGCCAGTCAGGGATCCTCCTACGAGCAGTACTTC; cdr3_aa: CASQGSSYEQYF
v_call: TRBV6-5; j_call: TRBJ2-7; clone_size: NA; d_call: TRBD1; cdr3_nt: TGTGCCAGCAGCCGGACAGGGGGGAGCTACGAGCAGTACTTC; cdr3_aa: CASSRTGGSYEQYF
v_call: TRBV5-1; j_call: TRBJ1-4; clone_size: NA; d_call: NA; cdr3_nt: TGCGCCAGCAGCGTCGGCGGGCTCGGTGAAAAACTGTTTTTT; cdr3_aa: CASSVGGLGEKLFF
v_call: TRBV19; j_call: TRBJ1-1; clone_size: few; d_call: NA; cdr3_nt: TGTGCCAGTAGTATAGGTCTCAGCGTGAACACTGAAGCTTTCTTT; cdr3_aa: CASSIGLSVNTEAFF
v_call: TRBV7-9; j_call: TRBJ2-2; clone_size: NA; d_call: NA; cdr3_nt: TGTGCCAGCAGCCAGGGCACCGGGGAGCTGTTTTTT; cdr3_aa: CASSQGTGELFF
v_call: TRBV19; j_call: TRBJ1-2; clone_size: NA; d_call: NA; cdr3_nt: TGTGCCAGTAGTACGGCGGGGGGGAGCACCTATGGCTACACCTTC; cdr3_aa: CASSTAGGSTYGYTF
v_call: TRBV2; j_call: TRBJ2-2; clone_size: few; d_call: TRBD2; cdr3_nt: TGTGCCAGCAAGTACGGGGGGGCCGGGGAGCTGTTTTTT; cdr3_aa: CASKYGGAGELFF
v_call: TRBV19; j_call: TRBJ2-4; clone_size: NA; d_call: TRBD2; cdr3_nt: TGTGCCAGTAGACTAGCGGGGGTAAACATTCAGTACTTC; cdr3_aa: CASRLAGVNIQYF
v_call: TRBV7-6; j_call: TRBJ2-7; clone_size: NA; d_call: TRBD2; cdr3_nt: TGTGCCAGCAGCTTAGCAACTAGCGGCAAATACGAGCAGTACTTC; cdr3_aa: CASSLATSGKYEQYF